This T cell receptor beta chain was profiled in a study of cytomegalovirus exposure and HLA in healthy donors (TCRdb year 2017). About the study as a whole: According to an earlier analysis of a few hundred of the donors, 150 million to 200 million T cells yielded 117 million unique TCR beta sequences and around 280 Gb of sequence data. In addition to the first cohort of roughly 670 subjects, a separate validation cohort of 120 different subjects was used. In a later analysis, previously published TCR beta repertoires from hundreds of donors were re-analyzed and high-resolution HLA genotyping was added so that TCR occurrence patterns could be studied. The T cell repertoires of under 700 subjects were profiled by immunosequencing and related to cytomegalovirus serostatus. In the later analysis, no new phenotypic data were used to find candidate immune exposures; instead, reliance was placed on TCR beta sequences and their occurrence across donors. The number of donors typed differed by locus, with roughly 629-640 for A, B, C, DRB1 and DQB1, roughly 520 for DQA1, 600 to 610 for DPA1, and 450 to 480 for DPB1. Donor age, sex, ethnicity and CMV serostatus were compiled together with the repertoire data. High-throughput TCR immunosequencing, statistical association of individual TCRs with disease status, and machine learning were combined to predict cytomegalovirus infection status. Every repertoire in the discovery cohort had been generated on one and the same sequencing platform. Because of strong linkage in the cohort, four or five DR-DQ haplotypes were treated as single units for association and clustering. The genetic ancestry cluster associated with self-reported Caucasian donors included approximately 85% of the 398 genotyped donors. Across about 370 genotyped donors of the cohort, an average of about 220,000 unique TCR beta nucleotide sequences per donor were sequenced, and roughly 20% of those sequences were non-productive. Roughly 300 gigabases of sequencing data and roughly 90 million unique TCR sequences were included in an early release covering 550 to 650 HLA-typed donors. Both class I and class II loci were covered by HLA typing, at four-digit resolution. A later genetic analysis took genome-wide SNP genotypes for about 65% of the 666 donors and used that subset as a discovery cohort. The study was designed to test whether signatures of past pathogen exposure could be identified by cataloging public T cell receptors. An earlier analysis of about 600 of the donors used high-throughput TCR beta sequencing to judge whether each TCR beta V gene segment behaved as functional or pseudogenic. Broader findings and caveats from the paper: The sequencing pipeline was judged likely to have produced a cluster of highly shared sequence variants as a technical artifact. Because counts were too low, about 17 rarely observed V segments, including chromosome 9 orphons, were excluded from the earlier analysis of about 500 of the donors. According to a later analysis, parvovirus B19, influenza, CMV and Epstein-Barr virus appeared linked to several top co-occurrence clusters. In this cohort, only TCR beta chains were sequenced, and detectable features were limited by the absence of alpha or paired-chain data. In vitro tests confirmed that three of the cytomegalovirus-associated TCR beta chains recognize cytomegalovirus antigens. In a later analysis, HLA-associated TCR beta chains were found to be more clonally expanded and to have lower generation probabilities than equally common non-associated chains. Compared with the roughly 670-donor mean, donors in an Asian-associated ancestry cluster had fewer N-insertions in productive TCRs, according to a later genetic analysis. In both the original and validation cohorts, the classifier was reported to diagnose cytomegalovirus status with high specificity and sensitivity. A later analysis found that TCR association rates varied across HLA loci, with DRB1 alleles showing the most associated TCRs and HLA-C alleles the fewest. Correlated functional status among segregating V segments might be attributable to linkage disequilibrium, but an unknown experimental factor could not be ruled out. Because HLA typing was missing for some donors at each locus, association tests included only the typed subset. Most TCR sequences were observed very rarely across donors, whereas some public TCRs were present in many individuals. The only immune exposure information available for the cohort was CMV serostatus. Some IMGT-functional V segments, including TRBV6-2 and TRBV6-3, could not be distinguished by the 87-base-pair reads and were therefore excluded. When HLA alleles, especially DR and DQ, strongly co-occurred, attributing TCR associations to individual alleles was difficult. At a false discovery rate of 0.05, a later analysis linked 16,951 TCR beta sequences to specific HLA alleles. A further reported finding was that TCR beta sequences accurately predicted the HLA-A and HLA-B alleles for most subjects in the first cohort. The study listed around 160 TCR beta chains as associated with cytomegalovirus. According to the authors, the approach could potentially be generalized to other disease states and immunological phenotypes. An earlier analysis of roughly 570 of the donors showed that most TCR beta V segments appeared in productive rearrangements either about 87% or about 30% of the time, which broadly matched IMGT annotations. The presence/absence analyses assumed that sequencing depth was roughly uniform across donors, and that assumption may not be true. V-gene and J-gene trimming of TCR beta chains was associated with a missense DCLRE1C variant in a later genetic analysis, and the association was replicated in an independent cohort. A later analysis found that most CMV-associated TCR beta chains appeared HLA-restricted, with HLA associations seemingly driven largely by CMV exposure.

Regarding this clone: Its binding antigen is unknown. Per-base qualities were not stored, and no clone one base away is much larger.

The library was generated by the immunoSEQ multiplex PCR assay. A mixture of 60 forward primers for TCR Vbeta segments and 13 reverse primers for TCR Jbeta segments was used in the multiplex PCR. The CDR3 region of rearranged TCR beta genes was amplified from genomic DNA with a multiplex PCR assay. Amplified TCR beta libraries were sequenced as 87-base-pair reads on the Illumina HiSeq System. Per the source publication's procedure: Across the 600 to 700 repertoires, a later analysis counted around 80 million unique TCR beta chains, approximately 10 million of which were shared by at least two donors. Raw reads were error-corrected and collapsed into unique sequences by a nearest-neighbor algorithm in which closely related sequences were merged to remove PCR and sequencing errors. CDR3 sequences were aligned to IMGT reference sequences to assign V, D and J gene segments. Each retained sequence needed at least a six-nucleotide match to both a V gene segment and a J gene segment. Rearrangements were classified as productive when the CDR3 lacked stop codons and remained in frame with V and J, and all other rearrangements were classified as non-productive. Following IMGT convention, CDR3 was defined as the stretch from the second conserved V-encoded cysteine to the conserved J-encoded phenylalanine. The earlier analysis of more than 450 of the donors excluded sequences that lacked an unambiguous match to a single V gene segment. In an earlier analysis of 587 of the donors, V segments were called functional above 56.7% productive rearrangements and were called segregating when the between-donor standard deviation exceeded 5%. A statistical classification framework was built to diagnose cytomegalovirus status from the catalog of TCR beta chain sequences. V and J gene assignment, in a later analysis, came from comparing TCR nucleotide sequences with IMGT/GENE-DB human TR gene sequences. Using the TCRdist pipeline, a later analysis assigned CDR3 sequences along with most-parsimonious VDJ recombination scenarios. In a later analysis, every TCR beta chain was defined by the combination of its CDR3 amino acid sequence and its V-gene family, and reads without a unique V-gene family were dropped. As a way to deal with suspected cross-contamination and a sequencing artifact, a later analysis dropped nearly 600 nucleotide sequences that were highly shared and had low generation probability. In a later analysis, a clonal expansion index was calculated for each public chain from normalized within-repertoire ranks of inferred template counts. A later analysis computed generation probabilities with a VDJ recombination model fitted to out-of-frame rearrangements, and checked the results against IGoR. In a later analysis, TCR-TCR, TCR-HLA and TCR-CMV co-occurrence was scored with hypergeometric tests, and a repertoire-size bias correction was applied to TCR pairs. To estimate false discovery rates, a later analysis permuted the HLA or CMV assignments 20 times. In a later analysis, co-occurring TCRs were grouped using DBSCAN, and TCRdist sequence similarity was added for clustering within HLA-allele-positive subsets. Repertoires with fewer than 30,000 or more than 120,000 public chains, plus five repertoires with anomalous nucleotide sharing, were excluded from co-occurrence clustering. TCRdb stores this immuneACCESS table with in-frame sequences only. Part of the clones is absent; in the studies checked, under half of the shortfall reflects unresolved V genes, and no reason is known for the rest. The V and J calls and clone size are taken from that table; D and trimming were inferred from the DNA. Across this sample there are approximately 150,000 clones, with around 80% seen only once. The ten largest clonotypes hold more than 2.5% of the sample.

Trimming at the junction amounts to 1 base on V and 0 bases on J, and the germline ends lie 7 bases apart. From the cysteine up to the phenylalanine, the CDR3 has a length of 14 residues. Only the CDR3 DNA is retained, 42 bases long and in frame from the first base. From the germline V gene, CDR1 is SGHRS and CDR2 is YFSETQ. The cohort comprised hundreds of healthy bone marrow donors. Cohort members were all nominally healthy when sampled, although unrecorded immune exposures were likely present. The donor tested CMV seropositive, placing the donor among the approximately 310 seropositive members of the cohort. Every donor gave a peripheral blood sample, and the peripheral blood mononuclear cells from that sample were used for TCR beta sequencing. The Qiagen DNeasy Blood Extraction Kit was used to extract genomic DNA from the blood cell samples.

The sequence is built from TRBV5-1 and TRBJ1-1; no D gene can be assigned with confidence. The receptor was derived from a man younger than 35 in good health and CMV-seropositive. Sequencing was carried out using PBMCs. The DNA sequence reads TGCGCCAGCAGCTTGACCTATATGAACACTGAAGCTTTCTTT. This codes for CASSLTYMNTEAFF. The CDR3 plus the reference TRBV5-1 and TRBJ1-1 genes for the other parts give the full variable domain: KAGVTQTPRYLIKTRGQQVTLSCSPISGHRSVSWYQQTPGQGLQFLFEYFSETQRNKGNFPGRFSGRQFSNSRSEMNVSTLELGDSALYLCASSLTYMNTEAFFGQGTRLTVV.